These 18 T cell receptor beta chains share one sample of origin, sequenced in a study of T-cell memory formation after mild COVID-19. TCRdb used MiXCR to reprocess the 5' RACE reads, holding one entry per CDR3 protein. Altogether about 180,000 distinct CDR3 sequences are present, 16% being singletons, with the ten largest covering about 2%. Source material: PBMCs or a T cell subset sorted from them (not recorded which). Receptors were obtained from an adult woman who had mild COVID-19 (a few samples of this study predate the infection). Cell type and time point are not known.

The V call is TRBV7-9, the J call TRBJ2-7, with TRBD2 matching 9 bases. V trimming: 4 bases; J trimming: 3 bases; junction bases outside the gene matches: 10. The CDR3 loop spans 16 amino acids. CDR1 and CDR2 from the germline V gene are SEHNR and FQNEAQ (reference sequence). The CDR3 loop reads CASSSILPSGIYEQYF. In DNA form, the CDR3 reads TGTGCCAGCAGCTCAATTCTCCCTAGCGGGATCTACGAGCAGTACTTC. The variable domain in full, with the rest retrieved from reference TRBV7-9 and TRBJ2-7, is DTGVSQNPRHKITKRGQNVTFRCDPISEHNRLYWYRQTLGQGPEFLTYFQNEAQLEKSRLLSDRFSAERPKGSFSTLEIQRTEQGDSAMYLCASSSILPSGIYEQYFGPGTRLTVT.

The chain has TRBV19 and TRBJ2-4; TRBD2 might be the D (6 bases). The CDR3 consists of 13 residues. Trimming stripped 3 bases from V and 6 bases from J, with 9 bases between. Germline V CDR1 and CDR2: LNHDA, SQIVND (reference sequence). The CDR3 is CASSIRGINIQYF. The CDR3 region has the DNA TGTGCCAGTAGTATCCGGGGGATAAACATTCAGTACTTC.

About this clonotype itself: Relative to the germline gene, one junction end is altered; a read error may explain this. The rearrangement uses TRBV20-1 and TRBJ1-4, with 7 nucleotides matching TRBD1. Looked up from germline, CDR1 is DFQATT and CDR2 is SNEGSKA (reference sequence). The CDR3 contains 13 residues. CDR3 in amino acids: CSSSGTANEKLFF. CDR3 bases: TGCAGTTCTAGCGGGACAGCTAATGAAAAACTGTTTTTT.

This clonotype was seen more than once but under ten times. The chain links TRBV7-9 to TRBJ2-7, with 8 bases matching TRBD1. J gave up 4 bases and V 8 bases, and 7 bases lay outside the gene matches. CDR1 is SEHNR and CDR2 is FQNEAQ in the germline V gene (reference sequence). The CDR3 runs to 13 residues. The CDR3 protein is CASGYRGEYEQYF. Written as DNA, the CDR3 is TGTGCCAGCGGTTACAGGGGGGAATACGAGCAGTACTTC.

The chain couples TRBV29-1 to TRBJ2-2; 7 bases are a match to TRBD1. V shed 7 bases, J shed 1 base, and the junction held 6 bases outside the gene matches. This CDR3 is 14 amino acids long. CDR1 and CDR2 from the germline V gene are SQVTM and ANQGSEA. The CDR3 spells CSAWTGVNTGELFF. The CDR3 DNA is TGCAGCGCGTGGACAGGTGTGAACACCGGGGAGCTGTTTTTT.

This clonotype showed up just a few times. The chain links TRBV20-1 to TRBJ2-3; D not certain. CDR3 length: 12 residues. CDR1 and CDR2 from the germline V gene are DFQATT and SNEGSKA (reference sequence). The V end was cut by 0 bases, the J end by 6 bases, with 7 bases between. For the CDR3, the DNA is TGCAGTGCTAGAGATTGGCCCGATACGCAGTATTTT. Its translation: CSARDWPDTQYF.

The gene calls are TRBV12-3 or TRBV12-4 and TRBJ2-1; TRBD2 matches 8 bases. The V gene end was trimmed by 3 bases and the J gene end by 3 bases; junction bases not matched to a gene: 7. The CDR3 runs 16 residues. CDR3 sequence: CASSFLSGRGYNEQFF. The CDR3 bases are TGTGCCAGCAGTTTTCTAAGCGGGAGAGGCTACAATGAGCAGTTCTTC.

This clonotype has more than one count but fewer than ten. V and J are TRBV12-3 or TRBV12-4 and TRBJ2-3; D may correspond to TRBD1 or TRBD2 (5 bases each). The CDR3 has 18 amino acids. Trimming left V 7 bases short and J 1 base short, with 24 bases between. CDR3 protein: CASTVMGLGVRRTDTQYF. The CDR3 DNA is TGTGCCAGCACCGTTATGGGATTGGGGGTACGACGCACAGATACGCAGTATTTT.

The sample holds many counts of this clonotype. V is TRBV29-1 and J is TRBJ2-1; TRBD2 agrees at 7 bases. V lost 2 bases and J lost 6; bases outside the gene matches: 10. The CDR3 spans 15 residues. The germline V gene encodes CDR1 SQVTM and CDR2 ANQGSEA. CDR3 loop: CSVELGGGFSNEQFF. DNA of the CDR3: TGCAGCGTTGAATTGGGCGGGGGATTTAGCAATGAGCAGTTCTTC.

This clonotype was detected ten times or more. CDR3 sequence reads: CASIAVSGRAYNEQFF. The CDR3 region has the DNA TGCGCCAGCATCGCCGTGAGCGGGAGGGCCTACAATGAGCAGTTCTTC. The chain carries TRBV5-1 and TRBJ2-1, with 10 bases lining up with TRBD2. The CDR3 runs 16 residues. V dropped 6 bases and J dropped 2; count of bases not matched to a gene: 8. Germline V CDR1 and CDR2: SGHRS, YFSETQ.

This clonotype has just a few counts. The chain has TRBV20-1 and TRBJ2-7; 9 bases agree with TRBD1. J lost 5 bases, V lost 1 base, and 9 bases had no gene match. The CDR3 length is 15 residues. Germline values: CDR1 DFQATT, CDR2 SNEGSKA (reference sequence). CDR3 bases: TGCAGTGCTAGAGCCCCGGGACAGGGTTGGGACGAGCAGTACTTC. Encoded protein: CSARAPGQGWDEQYF.

The chain has TRBV12-3 or TRBV12-4 and TRBJ2-2; 16 bases fit TRBD2. After removal of 3 bases from V and 6 bases from J, the junction contained 10 bases not matched to a gene. The CDR3 contains 19 residues. CDR3 loop: CASSFGPKGLAGGPGELFF. The DNA for the CDR3 is TGTGCCAGCAGTTTCGGTCCAAAGGGACTAGCGGGGGGGCCCGGGGAGCTGTTTTTT.

This chain uses TRBV5-1 with TRBJ2-5; 9 positions match TRBD2. Germline-derived CDR1 and CDR2 are SGHRS and YFSETQ. V dropped 4 bases and J dropped 1; count of bases not matched to a gene: 11. The CDR3 totals 17 residues. CDR3 sequence (DNA): TGCGCCAGCAGCCGTCGGGGATTAGCGGGAGTCCAAGAGACCCAGTACTTC. This translates into CASSRRGLAGVQETQYF.

CDR3 sequence reads: CASSLDSPADTQYF. The CDR3 DNA is TGCGCCAGCAGCTTGGACAGTCCAGCAGATACGCAGTATTTT. The chain employs TRBV5-1 and TRBJ2-3; D is unresolved. Germline V lookup: CDR1 SGHRS, CDR2 YFSETQ. V shed 0 bases and J shed 4 bases, with 9 bases lying between them. The CDR3 totals 14 residues.

This clonotype was seen a few times. This chain links TRBV7-8 with TRBJ1-4, with D perhaps matching TRBD1 (5 bases). V lost 3 bases and J 4 bases, leaving 12 bases between the germline ends. The CDR3 totals 15 residues. Germline-derived CDR1 and CDR2 are SGHVS and FQNEAQ. CDR3 region: CASSFTGGRNEKLFF. CDR3 sequence (DNA): TGTGCCAGCAGCTTTACAGGTGGCCGTAATGAAAAACTGTTTTTT.

The CDR3 DNA sequence: TGTGCCAGCAGGAGGGGGGAGGGAGGCGCAGATACGCAGTATTTT. It yields the protein CASRRGEGGADTQYF. V is TRBV6-5 and J is TRBJ2-3; D is possibly TRBD2 (7 bases). Germline loops: CDR1 MNHEY, CDR2 SVGAGI. V was cut by 6 bases and J by 4 bases, with 17 bases left in between. This CDR3 is 15 amino acids long.

This chain joins TRBV2 and TRBJ1-6; the D gene is possibly TRBD1 (6 bases). The V gene's germline CDR1 is SNHLY and CDR2 FYNNEI. The CDR3 consists of 12 residues. Deletions cut 6 bases from V and 8 bases from J, with 8 bases between. CDR3 in DNA: TGTGCCAGCAGGAGACAGGATTCACCCCTCCACTTT. This gives the protein CASRRQDSPLHF. Together with reference TRBV2 and TRBJ1-6, the CDR3 gives the full variable domain: EPEVTQTPSHQVTQMGQEVILRCVPISNHLYFYWYRQILGQKVEFLVSFYNNEISEKSEIFDDQFSVERPDGSNFTLKIRSTKLEDSAMYFCASRRQDSPLHFGNGTRLTVT.

This clonotype was counted a few times. The chain uses TRBV7-2 and TRBJ2-7, with 7 nucleotides matching TRBD2. This CDR3 is 15 amino acids long. With V trimmed by 0 bases and J by 3 bases, 5 bases remained unmatched. Germline V gene lookup returns CDR1 SGHTA and CDR2 FQGNSA. For the CDR3, the DNA is TGTGCCAGCAGCTTAGCCCAGACTAGCATCTACGAGCAGTACTTC. Translating it yields CASSLAQTSIYEQYF.